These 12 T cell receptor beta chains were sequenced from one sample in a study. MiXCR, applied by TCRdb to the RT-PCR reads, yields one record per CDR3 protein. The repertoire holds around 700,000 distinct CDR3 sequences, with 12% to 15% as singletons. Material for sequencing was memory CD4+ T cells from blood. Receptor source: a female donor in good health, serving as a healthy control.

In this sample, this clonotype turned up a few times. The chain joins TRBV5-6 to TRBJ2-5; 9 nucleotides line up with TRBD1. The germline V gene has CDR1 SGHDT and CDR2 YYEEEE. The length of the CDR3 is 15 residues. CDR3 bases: TGTGCGAGCTTAGCGAGGGGACAGGGAGGCGAGACCCAGTACTTC. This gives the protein CASLARGQGGETQYF.

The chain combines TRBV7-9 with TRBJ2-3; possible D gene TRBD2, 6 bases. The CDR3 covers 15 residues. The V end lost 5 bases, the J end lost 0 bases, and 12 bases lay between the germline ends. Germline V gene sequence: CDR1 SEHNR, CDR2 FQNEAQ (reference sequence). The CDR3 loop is CASSDPGASTDTQYF. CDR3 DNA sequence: TGTGCCAGCAGCGACCCGGGAGCTAGCACAGATACGCAGTATTTT.

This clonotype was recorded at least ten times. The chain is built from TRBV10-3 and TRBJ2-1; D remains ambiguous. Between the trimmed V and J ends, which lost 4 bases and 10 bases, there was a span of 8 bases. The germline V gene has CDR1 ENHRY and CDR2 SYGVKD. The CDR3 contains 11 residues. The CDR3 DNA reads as TGTGCCATCAGTGGGGCGGCGGAGCAGTTCTTC. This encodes CAISGAAEQFF.

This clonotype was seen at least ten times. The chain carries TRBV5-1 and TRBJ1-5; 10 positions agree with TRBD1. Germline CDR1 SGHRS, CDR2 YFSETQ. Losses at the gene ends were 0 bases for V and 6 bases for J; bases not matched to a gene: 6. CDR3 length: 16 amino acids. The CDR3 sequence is CASSLGGTGVSQPQHF. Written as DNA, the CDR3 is TGCGCCAGCAGCTTGGGTGGGACAGGGGTATCTCAGCCCCAGCATTTT. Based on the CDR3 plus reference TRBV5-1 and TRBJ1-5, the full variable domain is KAGVTQTPRYLIKTRGQQVTLSCSPISGHRSVSWYQQTPGQGLQFLFEYFSETQRNKGNFPGRFSGRQFSNSRSEMNVSTLELGDSALYLCASSLGGTGVSQPQHFGDGTRLSIL.

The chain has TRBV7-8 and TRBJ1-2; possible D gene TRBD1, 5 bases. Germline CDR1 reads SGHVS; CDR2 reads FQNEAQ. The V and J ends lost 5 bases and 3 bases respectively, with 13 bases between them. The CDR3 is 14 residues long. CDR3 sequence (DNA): TGTGCCAGCAGCCCGGTTACGGGGGACTATGGCTACACCTTC. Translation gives CASSPVTGDYGYTF. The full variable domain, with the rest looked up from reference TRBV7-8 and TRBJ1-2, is GAGVSQSPRYKVAKRGQDVALRCDPISGHVSLFWYQQALGQGPEFLTYFQNEAQLDKSGLPSDRFFAERPEGSVSTLKIQRTQQEDSAVYLCASSPVTGDYGYTFGSGTRLTVV.

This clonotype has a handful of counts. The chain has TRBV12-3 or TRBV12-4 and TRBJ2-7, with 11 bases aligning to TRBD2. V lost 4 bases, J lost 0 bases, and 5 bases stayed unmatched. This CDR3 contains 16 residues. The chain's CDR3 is CASSWGLAESSYEQYF. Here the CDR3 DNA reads TGTGCCAGCAGTTGGGGACTAGCGGAGAGCTCCTACGAGCAGTACTTC.

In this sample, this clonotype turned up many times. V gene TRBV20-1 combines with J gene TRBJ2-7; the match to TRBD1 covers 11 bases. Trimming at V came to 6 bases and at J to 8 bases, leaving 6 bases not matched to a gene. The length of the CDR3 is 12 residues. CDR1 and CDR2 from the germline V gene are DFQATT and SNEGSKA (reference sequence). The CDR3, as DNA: TGCAGTGCCGCGGGACAGGGGGATAAGCAGTACTTC. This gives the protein CSAAGQGDKQYF.

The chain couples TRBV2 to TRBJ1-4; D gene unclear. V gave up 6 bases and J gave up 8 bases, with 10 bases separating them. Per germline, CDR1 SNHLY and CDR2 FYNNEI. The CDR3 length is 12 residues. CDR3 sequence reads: CASSRGPEKLFF. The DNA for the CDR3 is TGTGCCAGCAGCCGCGGACCGGAAAAACTGTTTTTT.

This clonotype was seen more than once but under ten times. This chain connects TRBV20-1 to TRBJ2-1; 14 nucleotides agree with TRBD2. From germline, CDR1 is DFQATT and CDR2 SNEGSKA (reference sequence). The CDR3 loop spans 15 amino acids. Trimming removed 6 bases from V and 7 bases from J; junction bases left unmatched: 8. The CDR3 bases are TGCAGTGCAACCCCCGGACTAGCGGGAGGTAATGAGCAGTTCTTC. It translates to CSATPGLAGGNEQFF.

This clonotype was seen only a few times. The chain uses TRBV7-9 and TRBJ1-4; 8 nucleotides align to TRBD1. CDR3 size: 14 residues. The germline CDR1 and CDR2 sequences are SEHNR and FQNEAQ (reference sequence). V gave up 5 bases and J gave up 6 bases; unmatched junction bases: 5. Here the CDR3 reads CASSRQGWDEKLFF. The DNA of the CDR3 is TGTGCCAGCAGCCGACAGGGGTGGGATGAAAAACTGTTTTTT.

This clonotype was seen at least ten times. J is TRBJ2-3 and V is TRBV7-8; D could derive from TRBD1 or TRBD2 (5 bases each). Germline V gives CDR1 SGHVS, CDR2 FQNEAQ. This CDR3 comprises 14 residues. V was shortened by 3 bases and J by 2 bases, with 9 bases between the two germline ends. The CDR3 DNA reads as TGTGCCAGCAGCTTCCGGGACCTCACAGATACGCAGTATTTT. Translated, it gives CASSFRDLTDTQYF.

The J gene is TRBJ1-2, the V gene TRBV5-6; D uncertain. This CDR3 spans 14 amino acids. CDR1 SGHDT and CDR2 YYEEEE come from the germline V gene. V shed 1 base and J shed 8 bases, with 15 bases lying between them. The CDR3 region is CASSLNQVPRGYTF. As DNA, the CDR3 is TGTGCCAGCAGCTTGAATCAGGTCCCACGGGGCTACACCTTC.